A selection of T cell receptor beta chains follows, all from one sample in a study of metastatic and nonmetastatic thyroid tumors. Via MiXCR, TCRdb re-called the PCR reads. Of roughly 30,000 clones listed, around 25% are singletons. Sequencing was carried out using blood. The receptors were sampled from a female donor with papillary thyroid cancer or a benign thyroid nodule (not recorded which). Some clones in this sample may be carry-over from other donors' samples. The CDR3 runs from the conserved cysteine through the conserved F or W. Fields, in order: clone size, CDR3 length, J gene, V gene, D gene, CDR3 DNA, CDR3 protein. D genes are given only for firm matches. Rows may omit the clone size; those that give it use once, few, many or a size class.

size: .
length: 18
J: TRBJ1-3
V: TRBV28
D: TRBD1
DNA: TGTGCCAGCAGTTTCTACTCCTCGGGAGGGGGCTACGGAAACACCATATATTTT
CDR3: CASSFYSSGGGYGNTIYF

size: .
length: 14
J: TRBJ2-7
V: TRBV5-1
D: .
DNA: TGCGCCAGCAGCTTGGAGGTCGGATTCTACGAGCAGTACTTC
CDR3: CASSLEVGFYEQYF

size: many
length: 14
J: TRBJ2-7
V: TRBV5-1
D: TRBD1
DNA: TGCGCCAGCAGACGGACAGGTAGCTCCTACGAGCAGTACTTC
CDR3: CASRRTGSSYEQYF

size: many
length: 17
J: TRBJ1-5
V: TRBV20-1
D: .
DNA: TGCAGTGCTAGACGTGAGTCTGTCCGGGGTGGGACCCAGCCCCAGCATTTT
CDR3: CSARRESVRGGTQPQHF

size: .
length: 16
J: TRBJ2-5
V: TRBV4-1
D: .
DNA: TGCGCCAGCAGCCTCTTTGGGCGGGAACGCCAAGAGACCCAGTACTTC
CDR3: CASSLFGRERQETQYF

size: .
length: 15
J: TRBJ2-1
V: TRBV12-3/TRBV12-4
D: .
DNA: TGTGCCAGCAGTTTATGGGGGAATGGGTACAATGAGCAGTTCTTC
CDR3: CASSLWGNGYNEQFF

size: .
length: 15
J: TRBJ2-6
V: TRBV24-1
D: .
DNA: TGTGCCACCAGTGTGGGTGGGGCTTGGGCCAACGTCCTGACTTTC
CDR3: CATSVGGAWANVLTF

size: many
length: 13
J: TRBJ2-3
V: TRBV5-1
D: TRBD1
DNA: TGCGCCAGCAGTACCACAGGGGAAGATACGCAGTATTTT
CDR3: CASSTTGEDTQYF

size: .
length: 15
J: TRBJ2-3
V: TRBV11-1
D: .
DNA: TGTTCCAGCAGCTTAGTGGGTAATCCTCAAGATACGCAGTATTTT
CDR3: CSSSLVGNPQDTQYF

size: few
length: 17
J: TRBJ1-5
V: TRBV6-2/TRBV6-3
D: .
DNA: TGTGCCAGCAATACTATATATCGATTCGGGAGCAATCAGCCCCAGCATTTT
CDR3: CASNTIYRFGSNQPQHF

size: many
length: 16
J: TRBJ2-7
V: TRBV11-2
D: TRBD2
DNA: TGTGCCAGCAGCCGGAACCGGGCGGGAGAGATATACGAGCAGTACTTC
CDR3: CASSRNRAGEIYEQYF

size: few
length: 15
J: TRBJ2-1
V: TRBV6-5
D: TRBD2
DNA: TGTGCCAGCAGTGACTCTAGCGGGGGGGCCAATGAGCAGTTCTTC
CDR3: CASSDSSGGANEQFF

size: many
length: 12
J: TRBJ2-7
V: TRBV5-1
D: .
DNA: TGCGCCAGCAGCTTGACGGACTACGAGCAGTACTTC
CDR3: CASSLTDYEQYF

size: many
length: 14
J: TRBJ2-7
V: TRBV20-1
D: TRBD1
DNA: TGCAGTGCTTGGCGAGGGGGACAGAACTACGAGCGGTACTTC
CDR3: CSAWRGGQNYERYF

size: many
length: 14
J: TRBJ2-3
V: TRBV13
D: TRBD2
DNA: TGTGCCAGCAGCCGAGGACTAGCGACAGATACGCAGTATTTT
CDR3: CASSRGLATDTQYF

size: few
length: 12
J: TRBJ2-1
V: TRBV10-3
D: .
DNA: TGTGCCATCAGTGGACAAACGTATGAGCAGCTCTTC
CDR3: CAISGQTYEQLF

size: few
length: 16
J: TRBJ2-1
V: TRBV12-3/TRBV12-4
D: .
DNA: TGTGCCAGCAGTTTAGAGTGGAGGAGCTCCCAGAATGAGCAGTTCTTC
CDR3: CASSLEWRSSQNEQFF

size: .
length: 12
J: TRBJ2-1
V: TRBV7-8
D: .
DNA: TGTGCCAGCAGCTTGTCTACGAAGGAGCAGTTCTTC
CDR3: CASSLSTKEQFF

size: .
length: 13
J: TRBJ1-2
V: TRBV30
D: .
DNA: TGTGCCTGGAGGCCAGGCCCTAACTATGGCTACACCTTC
CDR3: CAWRPGPNYGYTF

size: .
length: 17
J: TRBJ1-1
V: TRBV2
D: TRBD1
DNA: TGTGCCAGCAGTGAACCGGACAGGGGTCTACTAAACACTGAAGCTTTCTTT
CDR3: CASSEPDRGLLNTEAFF

size: many
length: 14
J: TRBJ1-1
V: TRBV15
D: TRBD1
DNA: TGTGCCACCAGCATACAGGGGGCAGGCACTGAAGCTTTCTTT
CDR3: CATSIQGAGTEAFF

size: few
length: 16
J: TRBJ1-2
V: TRBV28
D: TRBD1
DNA: TGTGCCAGCAGTTTAGTTGCTTCGACAGGGGGCTTTTGCTACACCTTC
CDR3: CASSLVASTGGFCYTF

size: once
length: 15
J: TRBJ2-6
V: TRBV30
D: .
DNA: TGTGCCTGGATTATGTTAAGCTCTGGGGCCAACGCCCTGACTTTC
CDR3: CAWIMLSSGANALTF

size: .
length: 16
J: TRBJ2-7
V: TRBV27
D: TRBD2
DNA: TGTGCCAGCAGTTTAAGGGGAGCGGGAGGGCCCGACGAGCAGTACTTC
CDR3: CASSLRGAGGPDEQYF

size: .
length: 10
J: TRBJ2-2
V: TRBV6-2/TRBV6-3
D: .
DNA: TGTGCCAGCTTGGCCGTGGAGCTGTTTTTT
CDR3: CASLAVELFF

size: many
length: 15
J: TRBJ2-3
V: TRBV4-3
D: .
DNA: TGCGCCAGCAGCCATACCGCCATCAGCACAGATACGCAGTATTTT
CDR3: CASSHTAISTDTQYF

size: many
length: 18
J: TRBJ1-5
V: TRBV19
D: .
DNA: TGTGCCAGTAGTTCAGGACATCTGACTAGCCGAGGCAATCAGCCCCAGCATTTT
CDR3: CASSSGHLTSRGNQPQHF

size: .
length: 14
J: TRBJ1-5
V: TRBV7-2
D: TRBD1
DNA: TGTGCCAGCAGATGGACAGGGGGCAATAAGCCGCAGCATTTT
CDR3: CASRWTGGNKPQHF

size: .
length: 14
J: TRBJ2-1
V: TRBV7-3
D: TRBD2
DNA: TGTGCCAGCAGCTCGGGACTAGCGAGCAATGAGCAGTTCTTC
CDR3: CASSSGLASNEQFF

size: many
length: 13
J: TRBJ1-4
V: TRBV30
D: TRBD1
DNA: TGTGCCTCTTTTCCAGACAGGGGGGAAAAACTGTTTTTT
CDR3: CASFPDRGEKLFF

size: .
length: 16
J: TRBJ2-2
V: TRBV18
D: TRBD1
DNA: TGTGCCAGCTCACCACTACAGGGGTTAAACACCGGGGAGCTGTTTTTT
CDR3: CASSPLQGLNTGELFF

size: few
length: 16
J: TRBJ1-3
V: TRBV6-2/TRBV6-3
D: .
DNA: TGTGCCAGCAGTTGCCCCCGGAGTCCCTCTGGGAACACCATATATTTT
CDR3: CASSCPRSPSGNTIYF

size: .
length: 15
J: TRBJ2-1
V: TRBV6-1
D: .
DNA: TGTGCCAGCAGTGAAATGTGGATATCGTACAATGAGCAGTTCTTC
CDR3: CASSEMWISYNEQFF

size: many
length: 15
J: TRBJ2-3
V: TRBV28
D: TRBD2
DNA: TGTGCCAGCAGTCCTGGGGGAGGGCTGAAAGATACGCAGTATTTT
CDR3: CASSPGGGLKDTQYF

size: many
length: 15
J: TRBJ2-5
V: TRBV20-1
D: TRBD2
DNA: TGCAGTGTGCTAGAGGTGGCTAGCGGGAGTGAGACCCAGTACTTC
CDR3: CSVLEVASGSETQYF

size: .
length: 17
J: TRBJ2-5
V: TRBV6-6
D: TRBD1
DNA: TGTGCCAGCAGTTACTCGGCTTCACAGGGGGCGGAGGAGACCCAGTACTTC
CDR3: CASSYSASQGAEETQYF

size: many
length: 13
J: TRBJ2-3
V: TRBV28
D: .
DNA: TGTGCCACCAGTAGTTTGGGCACAGATACGCAGTATTTT
CDR3: CATSSLGTDTQYF

size: medium-sized
length: 16
J: TRBJ2-7
V: TRBV12-3/TRBV12-4
D: .
DNA: TGTGCCAGCAGTATACACAGGGATTTCATTACCTACGAGCAGTACTTC
CDR3: CASSIHRDFITYEQYF

size: .
length: 14
J: TRBJ1-2
V: TRBV5-1
D: .
DNA: TGCGCCAGCAGCACCTGGGGAGGGAGAGATGGCTACACCTTC
CDR3: CASSTWGGRDGYTF

size: many
length: 13
J: TRBJ1-6
V: TRBV20-1
D: .
DNA: TGCAGTGCTAGAGAAAAAGGGGATTCACCCCTCCACTTT
CDR3: CSAREKGDSPLHF

size: many
length: 15
J: TRBJ2-7
V: TRBV5-1
D: TRBD1
DNA: TGCGCCAGCAGCCCCCGGACAGGGGGCCACTACGAGCAGTACTTC
CDR3: CASSPRTGGHYEQYF

size: .
length: 15
J: TRBJ2-7
V: TRBV4-2
D: TRBD1
DNA: TGTGCCAGCAGCCAAGGACAGGGTCCTTCCTACGAGCAGTACTTC
CDR3: CASSQGQGPSYEQYF

size: many
length: 18
J: TRBJ2-2
V: TRBV4-2
D: .
DNA: TGTGCCAGCAGCCAAGTTATAAGCGGAATGATTTGGGAAGGGGAGCTGTTTTTT
CDR3: CASSQVISGMIWEGELFF

size: .
length: 13
J: TRBJ1-1
V: TRBV20-1
D: .
DNA: TGCAGTGCTAGTACAGGGAGGGTAACTGAAGCTTTCTTT
CDR3: CSASTGRVTEAFF

size: many
length: 10
J: TRBJ1-2
V: TRBV5-8
D: .
DNA: TGTGCCAGCAGCTTATACGGCTACACCTTC
CDR3: CASSLYGYTF